This T cell receptor beta chain was recorded in a study of neurological immune-mediated disorders. Overall study: Relapsing-remitting disease affected approximately 30, and secondary progressive 3, of around 34 multiple sclerosis patients.

The making of cDNA relied on 5'RACE with 10-nucleotide random UMIs. MiXCR, run by TCRdb on the 5' RACE reads, gives a single entry per CDR3 protein. Of roughly 46,000 distinct CDR3 sequences listed, about 2% were seen once; the top ten hold 2% to 2.5%. CDR3 length: 15 residues. The V gene's germline CDR1 is LGHDT and CDR2 YNNKEL (reference sequence). J gave up 3 bases and V 4 bases, and 5 bases lay outside the gene matches. This clonotype has ten or more counts. Its antigen is not identified. Points from the study as a whole: Among 34 multiple sclerosis patients, 18 had repertoires that phylogenetic grouping placed in one related-CDR3 cluster, a possible signature. Private repertoires in all groups were suggested by the absence of shared CDR3 amino acid sequences among expanded clones across subjects.

This clonotype was sampled from a woman aged 40 to 49 with multiple sclerosis. The chain couples TRBV3-1 to TRBJ2-3; TRBD2 aligns across 9 bases. Material for sequencing was PBMCs. The CDR3 loop reads CASSRGLAWTDTQYF. For the CDR3, the DNA is TGTGCCAGCAGCCGAGGACTAGCGTGGACAGATACGCAGTATTTT.